This TCR beta chain was obtained from a study of cytomegalovirus exposure and HLA in healthy donors (dated by TCRdb to 2016 to 2017). Looking at the study overall: An earlier analysis of approximately 640 of the donors reported approximately 300 Gb of sequence data and approximately 110 million unique TCR beta sequences from roughly 180 million T cells. To decide whether each TCR beta V gene segment behaved as functional or pseudogenic, an earlier analysis of nearly 600 of the donors relied on high-throughput TCR beta sequencing. Of the approximately 370 genotyped donors, less than 85% were placed in the genetic ancestry cluster associated with self-reported Caucasian donors. Class I and class II HLA loci were covered by the typing at four-digit resolution. Approximately 310 gigabases of sequencing data and 70 million to 95 million unique TCR sequences made up an early release that covered nearly 650 HLA-typed donors. All discovery cohort repertoires had been generated using a single sequencing platform. The study used immunosequencing to profile the T cell repertoires of some 600 subjects and linked those repertoires to cytomegalovirus serostatus. Rather than using new phenotypic data, the later analysis identified candidate immune exposures from TCR beta sequences and from how often those sequences occurred across donors. On average, 235,054 unique TCR beta nucleotide sequences were sequenced per donor among 300 to 500 genotyped donors of the cohort, with roughly 18% of those sequences being non-productive. Besides the first cohort of 666 subjects, a separate validation cohort made up of 120 or so different subjects was used. The number of typed donors differed by locus: roughly 620-640 for A, B, C, DRB1 and DQB1; 500 to 550 for DQA1; 600 to 610 for DPA1; and around 470 for DPB1. A later genetic analysis took genome-wide SNP genotypes for about three fifths of the roughly 700 donors and used that subset as a discovery cohort. In a later analysis, previously published TCR beta repertoires from some 640 donors were re-analyzed and high-resolution HLA genotyping was added so that TCR occurrence patterns could be studied. The study combined high-throughput TCR immunosequencing, statistical association of individual TCRs with disease status, and machine learning to predict cytomegalovirus infection status. A handful of DR-DQ haplotypes were handled as single units for association and clustering because linkage in the cohort was strong. The study aimed to test whether cataloging public T cell receptors could reveal signatures of past pathogen exposure. Alongside the repertoire data, information on donor age, sex, ethnicity and CMV serostatus was compiled.

What the research found in general, with its limitations: In a later analysis, the rate of TCR association differed among HLA loci, with DRB1 alleles having the most associated TCRs and HLA-C alleles having the fewest. A later analysis reported that several top co-occurrence clusters appeared linked to parvovirus B19, influenza, CMV and Epstein-Barr virus. Most CMV-associated TCR beta chains appeared to be HLA-restricted in a later analysis, and the HLA associations seemed to be driven largely by CMV exposure. Because counts were too low, approximately 15 rarely observed V segments, including chromosome 9 orphons, were excluded from the earlier analysis of 587 of the donors. Correlated functional status among segregating V segments might be attributable to linkage disequilibrium, but an unknown experimental factor could not be ruled out. A total of 150 or so TCR beta chains were listed by the study as associated with cytomegalovirus. Immune exposure information for the cohort was limited to CMV serostatus. Strong co-occurrence of HLA alleles, especially DR and DQ, made assigning TCR associations to individual alleles difficult. In vitro tests confirmed that a few of the cytomegalovirus-associated TCR beta chains recognize cytomegalovirus antigens. In this cohort, only TCR beta chains were sequenced, and detectable features were limited by the absence of alpha or paired-chain data. A later genetic analysis associated a missense DCLRE1C variant with V-gene and J-gene trimming of TCR beta chains, and an independent cohort replicated the association. A further reported finding was that TCR beta sequences accurately predicted the HLA-A and HLA-B alleles for most subjects in the first cohort. A cluster of highly shared sequence variants was judged likely to be a technical artifact of the sequencing pipeline. Most TCR sequences were seen in very few donors, while some public TCRs were found in many individuals. Compared with equally common non-associated chains, HLA-associated TCR beta chains in a later analysis were more clonally expanded and had lower generation probabilities. A later genetic analysis reported fewer N-insertions in productive TCRs among donors in an Asian-associated ancestry cluster than the roughly 670-donor mean. The authors suggested that the approach could potentially be extended to other disease states and immunological phenotypes. Because some donors lacked HLA typing at each locus, the association tests relied only on the typed subset. In an earlier analysis of approximately 600 of the donors, most TCR beta V segments were observed in productive rearrangements about 90% or about 30% of the time, broadly matching IMGT annotations. A later analysis associated 15,000 or so TCR beta sequences with specific HLA alleles at a false discovery rate of 0.05. The presence/absence analyses assumed that sequencing depth was roughly uniform across donors, and that assumption may not be true. The classifier was reported to diagnose cytomegalovirus status with high specificity and sensitivity in both the original and validation cohorts.

The cohort consisted of 666 healthy bone marrow donors. At the time of sampling, every cohort member was nominally healthy, though immune exposures that went unrecorded were likely present. The donor was CMV seronegative and belonged to the group of around 400 seronegative cohort members. A peripheral blood sample was provided by each donor, and peripheral blood mononuclear cells were used for TCR beta sequencing. The Qiagen DNeasy Blood Extraction Kit was used to extract genomic DNA from the blood cell samples. The receptor library was made with the immunoSEQ multiplex PCR assay. For the multiplex PCR, a mixture combining 60 forward primers for TCR Vbeta segments and 13 reverse primers for TCR Jbeta segments was used. The CDR3 region of rearranged TCR beta genes was amplified from genomic DNA by a multiplex PCR assay. Amplified TCR beta libraries were sequenced as 87-base-pair reads on the Illumina HiSeq System. As for the original processing: Across the 670 or so repertoires, a later analysis counted 80 million or so unique TCR beta chains, 9 million to 14 million of which were shared by at least two donors. Raw reads were error-corrected and collapsed into unique sequences with a nearest-neighbor algorithm that merged closely related sequences to remove PCR and sequencing errors. Alignment of CDR3 sequences to IMGT reference sequences was used to assign V, D and J gene segments. For a sequence to be retained, at least a six-nucleotide match to both a V gene segment and a J gene segment was required. Rearrangements were called productive when the CDR3 lacked stop codons and stayed in frame with V and J; all others were non-productive. CDR3 was defined according to IMGT convention as the region running from the second conserved V-encoded cysteine to the conserved J-encoded phenylalanine. In an earlier analysis of around 600 of the donors, sequences lacking an unambiguous match to a single V gene segment were excluded. In an earlier analysis of 587 of the donors, V segments were called functional above 56.7% productive rearrangements and were called segregating when the between-donor standard deviation exceeded 5%. A statistical classification framework was built for diagnosing cytomegalovirus status from the catalog of TCR beta chain sequences. V and J gene assignment, in a later analysis, came from comparing TCR nucleotide sequences with IMGT/GENE-DB human TR gene sequences. A later analysis assigned CDR3 sequences and most-parsimonious VDJ recombination scenarios with the TCRdist pipeline. In a later analysis, each TCR beta chain was defined by its CDR3 amino acid sequence together with its V-gene family, and reads without a unique V-gene family were excluded. A later analysis removed nearly 600 highly shared, low-generation-probability nucleotide sequences to deal with suspected cross-contamination and a sequencing artifact. For each public chain, a later analysis derived a clonal expansion index from normalized ranks of inferred template counts within each repertoire. A later analysis computed generation probabilities with a VDJ recombination model fitted to out-of-frame rearrangements, and checked the results against IGoR. In a later analysis, hypergeometric tests were used to score TCR-TCR, TCR-HLA and TCR-CMV co-occurrence, with a repertoire-size bias correction applied to TCR pairs. To estimate false discovery rates, a later analysis permuted the HLA or CMV assignments 20 times. A later analysis grouped co-occurring TCRs with DBSCAN, adding TCRdist sequence similarity when clustering within HLA-allele-positive subsets. For co-occurrence clustering, repertoires with fewer than 30,000 or more than 120,000 public chains were excluded, along with five repertoires with anomalous nucleotide sharing. What TCRdb holds here is the immuneACCESS table cut down to in-frame rearrangements. Part of the clones is not present; checked against another copy, under half of the missing clones reflect an unresolved V gene, and the others are unexplained. That table gives V, J and clone size, and the DNA gave D and trimming. The sample yields 100,000 to 150,000 clones; about 79% were counted once. The ten most abundant clones make up more than 3% of the sample.

In the case of this clone: There is no known antigen for this receptor. No clone much larger than this one lies a single base away; base qualities are absent.

The source of this sequence is a woman in her forties or fifties in good health and CMV-seronegative. Sequenced: PBMCs.

The bases are TGCGCCAGCAGCCGTGGGGGACACGAGAGCTCCTACGAGCAGTACTTC. Translation gives CASSRGGHESSYEQYF. The chain is made from TRBV5-1 and TRBJ2-7; the D gene is perhaps TRBD1, on 6 matching bases. V is clipped by 4 bases and J by 0 bases, and the sequence between their germline boundaries is 17 bases long. Reading the germline V gene gives CDR1 SGHRS and CDR2 YFSETQ. The CDR3 contains 16 residues, cysteine and phenylalanine counted. The retained sequence is limited to the CDR3, 48 bases, with the frame set at the first base.